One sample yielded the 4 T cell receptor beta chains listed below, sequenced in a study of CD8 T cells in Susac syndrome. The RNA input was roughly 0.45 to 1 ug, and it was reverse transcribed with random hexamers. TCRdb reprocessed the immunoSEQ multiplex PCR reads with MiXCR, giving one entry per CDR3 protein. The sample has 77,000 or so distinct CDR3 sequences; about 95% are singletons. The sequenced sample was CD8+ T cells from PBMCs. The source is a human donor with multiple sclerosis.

CDR3 region: CASSFLAGDEQFF. CDR3 DNA sequence: TGTGCCAGCAGCTTCCTAGCCGGGGATGAGCAGTTCTTC. V and J are TRBV7-8 and TRBJ2-1; TRBD2 might be the D (5 bases). CDR3 size: 13 residues. CDR1 SGHVS and CDR2 FQNEAQ come from the germline V gene. The V end was cut by 3 bases, the J end by 8 bases, with 11 bases between. The complete variable domain, with remaining parts taken from reference TRBV7-8 and TRBJ2-1, reads GAGVSQSPRYKVAKRGQDVALRCDPISGHVSLFWYQQALGQGPEFLTYFQNEAQLDKSGLPSDRFFAERPEGSVSTLKIQRTQQEDSAVYLCASSFLAGDEQFFGPGTRLTVL.

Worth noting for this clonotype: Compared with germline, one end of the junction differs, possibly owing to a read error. In DNA form, the CDR3 reads TGCAGCGCTGAACGGGGGGCATCCCCGGAGCAGTTCTTC. It codes for CSAERGASPEQFF. The chain employs TRBV29-1 and TRBJ2-1; D is perhaps TRBD2 (7 bases). From germline, CDR1 is SQVTM and CDR2 ANQGSEA. This CDR3 is built from 13 residues.

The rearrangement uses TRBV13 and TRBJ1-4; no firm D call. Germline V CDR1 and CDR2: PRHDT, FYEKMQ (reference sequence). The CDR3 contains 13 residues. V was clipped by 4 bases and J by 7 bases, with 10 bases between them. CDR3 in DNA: TGTGCCAGCAGCTCCCGAAAACCTGAAAAACTGTTTTTT. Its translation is CASSSRKPEKLFF.

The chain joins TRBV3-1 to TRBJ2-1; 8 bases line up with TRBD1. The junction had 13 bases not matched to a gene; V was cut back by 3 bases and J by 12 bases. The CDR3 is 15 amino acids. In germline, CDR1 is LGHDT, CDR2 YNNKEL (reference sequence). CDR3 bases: TGTGCCAGCAGCCAGACAGGGGACCAATTATCGCGGCAGTTCTTC. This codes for CASSQTGDQLSRQFF.